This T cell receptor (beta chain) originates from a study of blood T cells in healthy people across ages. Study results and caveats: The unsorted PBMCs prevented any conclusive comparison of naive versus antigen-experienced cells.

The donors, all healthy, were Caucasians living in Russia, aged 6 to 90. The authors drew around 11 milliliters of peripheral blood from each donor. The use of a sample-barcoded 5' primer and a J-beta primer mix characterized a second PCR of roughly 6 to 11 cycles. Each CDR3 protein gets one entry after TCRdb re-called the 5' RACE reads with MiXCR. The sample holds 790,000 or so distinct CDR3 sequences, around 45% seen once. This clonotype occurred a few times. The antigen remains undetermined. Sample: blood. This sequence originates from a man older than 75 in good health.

CDR3 amino acids: CASSIDLATYEQYF. CDR3 coding DNA: TGTGCCAGTAGTATCGACCTAGCGACCTACGAGCAGTACTTC. The genes are TRBV19 and TRBJ2-7; D perhaps matches TRBD2 (6 bases). The CDR3 has 14 residues. Germline V gives CDR1 LNHDA, CDR2 SQIVND (reference sequence). V shed 3 bases and J shed 2 bases, with 11 bases lying between them. Full variable domain (remainder filled in from reference TRBV19 and TRBJ2-7): DGGITQSPKYLFRKEGQNVTLSCEQNLNHDAMYWYRQDPGQGLRLIYYSQIVNDFQKGDIAEGYSVSREKKESFPLTVTSAQKNPTAFYLCASSIDLATYEQYFGPGTRLTVT.